This TCR beta chain originates from a study of T-cell reconstitution after alpha-beta-depleted transplantation in children. TCRbeta library construction was performed incorporating unique molecular identifiers. In TCRdb, the PCR reads were re-called with MiXCR into one record per CDR3 protein. Of about 610,000 distinct CDR3 sequences listed, approximately 10% are singletons. This clonotype occurred many times. V dropped 7 bases and J dropped 6; count of bases not matched to a gene: 10. CDR3 size: 14 residues. The rearrangement joins TRBV12-3 or TRBV12-4 to TRBJ1-2, with 8 bases that match TRBD1. Sequenced here: PBMCs from the stem cell graft donor, sampled from the stem cell graft. This TCR was sampled from a human donor who donated a stem cell graft to a child with acute myeloid leukemia. This CDR3 reads CASTPTGGSNGYTF. The CDR3 DNA reads TGTGCCAGCACTCCCACAGGGGGTTCTAATGGCTACACCTTC.